This entry is about one T cell receptor (beta chain). The data were obtained in a study of blood T cell repertoires in COVID-19. Assay: immunoSEQ multiplex PCR; the TCRdb copy retains only in-frame clones and omits some. The data contain 150,000 to 200,000 clones, around 85% of them singletons. The germline V and J ends were trimmed by 4 bases and 4 bases, with 16 bases remaining between them. This CDR3 comprises 15 residues. CDR1 is LNHDA, CDR2 SQIVND, per germline (reference sequence). This chain connects TRBV19 to TRBJ1-2; TRBD1 is a possible D gene (5 bases). This receptor was identified in a human donor with acute or convalescent COVID-19. The donor label of this sample is uncertain. Sequencing input: peripheral blood. DNA of the CDR3: TGTGCCAGTAGTAGCTCGGGACTTCGGGGCTATGGCTACACCTTC. Its protein product is CASSSSGLRGYGYTF. The full variable domain, in which reference TRBV19 and TRBJ1-2 provide the parts outside the CDR3, is DGGITQSPKYLFRKEGQNVTLSCEQNLNHDAMYWYRQDPGQGLRLIYYSQIVNDFQKGDIAEGYSVSREKKESFPLTVTSAQKNPTAFYLCASSSSGLRGYGYTFGSGTRLTVV.